The next 4 T cell receptor beta chains were all read from a single sample in a study of T cell responses to AZD1222 COVID-19 vaccine. Sequenced by immunoSEQ multiplex PCR; TCRdb stores in-frame clones only, minus some. The profile covers 150,000 or so clones, with roughly 92% appearing a single time and over 4% taken by the ten largest. Sequences were derived from peripheral blood, sampled on day 0 of AZD1222 vaccination. The receptor source for this set is an adult in good health.

This rearrangement joins TRBV12-3 or TRBV12-4 to TRBJ2-1, with D possibly TRBD1 on 6 matching bases. The CDR3 is 13 residues long. The ends were cut back, 1 base at V and 5 bases at J, with 6 bases in the middle. CDR3 bases: TGTGCCAGCAGTTTAGGGACAGACAATGAGCAGTTCTTC. Residues: CASSLGTDNEQFF.

This rearrangement joins TRBV24-1 to TRBJ2-5; D is ambiguous. V was cut by 6 bases and J by 5 bases, with 12 bases left in between. The germline CDR1 and CDR2 sequences are KGHDR and SFDVKD. The CDR3 length is 13 residues. In nucleotides, the CDR3 is TGTGCCACCAGTTCGGTGGGCGGCGAGACCCAGTACTTC. This encodes CATSSVGGETQYF.

V usage is TRBV9 and J usage is TRBJ2-7; D unresolved. Germline V lookup: CDR1 SGDLS, CDR2 YYNGEE. The V and J ends lost 3 bases and 3 bases respectively, with 16 bases between them. CDR3 size: 15 residues. As DNA, the CDR3 is TGTGCCAGCAGCGCCGCGTCCCTGGGATTCTACGAGCAGTACTTC. This translates into CASSAASLGFYEQYF. Filled out from reference TRBV9 and TRBJ2-7, the complete variable domain reads DSGVTQTPKHLITATGQRVTLRCSPRSGDLSVYWYQQSLDQGLQFLIQYYNGEERAKGNILERFSAQQFPDLHSELNLSSLELGDSALYFCASSAASLGFYEQYFGPGTRLTVT.

The chain combines TRBV29-1 with TRBJ1-2, with D unresolved. In germline, CDR1 is SQVTM, CDR2 ANQGSEA. V lost 0 bases and J 5 bases, leaving 13 bases between the germline ends. The CDR3 runs 14 residues. CDR3 protein: CSVEDPSGRYGYTF. CDR3 DNA: TGCAGCGTTGAAGATCCCTCCGGACGGTATGGCTACACCTTC.